These T cell receptor beta chains were read from a single sample in a study of blood T cell repertoires in COVID-19. Sequencing was performed with immunoSEQ multiplex PCR; in TCRdb, only in-frame clones are kept and a portion is missing. In the table there are approximately 300,000 clones, 87% of which are singletons. Sequenced sample: PBMCs or T cells enriched from blood (not recorded which). The receptors here all came from a woman under 40 who had recovered from COVID-19. Both conserved end residues are part of each CDR3. A D gene is named only where the DNA matches it firmly. A clone size is listed for some rows: how often the clone was seen (once, few, many), or a class if it is expanded.

clone_size: -
v_call: TRBV3-1/TRBV3-2
cdr3_length: 15
d_call: -
cdr3_aa: CASSQDLGGGTEAFF

clone_size: -
v_call: TRBV4-1
cdr3_length: 18
d_call: -
cdr3_aa: CASSQLLLFGPEGDIQYF

clone_size: -
v_call: TRBV6-1
cdr3_length: 18
d_call: -
cdr3_aa: CASSEWGRAEHMNTEAFF

clone_size: -
v_call: TRBV4-1
cdr3_length: 11
d_call: -
cdr3_aa: CASSRGGGAFF

clone_size: -
v_call: TRBV7-2
cdr3_length: 14
d_call: -
cdr3_aa: CASSPLRGNYGYTF

clone_size: -
v_call: TRBV7-2
cdr3_length: 13
d_call: TRBD1
cdr3_aa: CASSSQGAGGYTF

clone_size: -
v_call: TRBV6-1
cdr3_length: 15
d_call: -
cdr3_aa: CASSEVTVRLGEAFF

clone_size: few
v_call: TRBV19
cdr3_length: 14
d_call: -
cdr3_aa: CASSLGGEVYGYTF

clone_size: -
v_call: TRBV6-6
cdr3_length: 16
d_call: TRBD2
cdr3_aa: CASSPGLAAPTGELFF

clone_size: -
v_call: TRBV27
cdr3_length: 13
d_call: TRBD2
cdr3_aa: CASCSGFPYEQYF

clone_size: -
v_call: TRBV27
cdr3_length: 18
d_call: TRBD2
cdr3_aa: CASSLYASGAPSTDTQYF

clone_size: -
v_call: TRBV29-1
cdr3_length: 13
d_call: TRBD1
cdr3_aa: CSVRGQGAPWDTF

clone_size: -
v_call: TRBV28
cdr3_length: 15
d_call: -
cdr3_aa: CASSPSRRGAYEQYF

clone_size: -
v_call: TRBV3-1/TRBV3-2
cdr3_length: 15
d_call: TRBD1
cdr3_aa: CASSQGTGGRRGYTF

clone_size: -
v_call: TRBV10-3
cdr3_length: 17
d_call: TRBD1
cdr3_aa: CAISEGPDRDVFYGYTF

clone_size: -
v_call: TRBV7-8
cdr3_length: 14
d_call: -
cdr3_aa: CASSLLSSTDTQYF

clone_size: once
v_call: TRBV11-2
cdr3_length: 15
d_call: TRBD2
cdr3_aa: CASSSGTSGHNEQFF

clone_size: -
v_call: TRBV27
cdr3_length: 16
d_call: TRBD2
cdr3_aa: CASSFIGRGGADTQYF

clone_size: -
v_call: TRBV4-2
cdr3_length: 17
d_call: -
cdr3_aa: CASSQELVEAPHSPLHF

clone_size: -
v_call: TRBV13
cdr3_length: 14
d_call: TRBD1
cdr3_aa: CASSPGQIPWGYTF

clone_size: -
v_call: TRBV28
cdr3_length: 15
d_call: -
cdr3_aa: CASSRVYGGRDGYTF

clone_size: -
v_call: TRBV5-1
cdr3_length: 14
d_call: TRBD1
cdr3_aa: CASSSDRGLLEQYF

clone_size: -
v_call: TRBV29-1
cdr3_length: 12
d_call: -
cdr3_aa: CSVDAGVDGYTF

clone_size: -
v_call: TRBV11-2
cdr3_length: 14
d_call: -
cdr3_aa: CASSLIGGETEAFF

clone_size: -
v_call: TRBV6-5
cdr3_length: 15
d_call: -
cdr3_aa: CASSSFSDGGYGYTF

clone_size: -
v_call: TRBV3-1/TRBV3-2
cdr3_length: 13
d_call: TRBD1
cdr3_aa: CASSRGTDYGYTF

clone_size: -
v_call: TRBV6-5
cdr3_length: 11
d_call: -
cdr3_aa: CASSRGGEAFF

clone_size: -
v_call: TRBV9
cdr3_length: 14
d_call: -
cdr3_aa: CASSVVGAPGELFF

clone_size: -
v_call: TRBV5-1
cdr3_length: 16
d_call: TRBD1
cdr3_aa: CASRALSLTGHTEAFF

clone_size: -
v_call: TRBV2
cdr3_length: 13
d_call: -
cdr3_aa: CASSSLNDRPAFF

clone_size: -
v_call: TRBV9
cdr3_length: 19
d_call: -
cdr3_aa: CASSGQRKISQKKYYGYTF

clone_size: -
v_call: TRBV9
cdr3_length: 12
d_call: -
cdr3_aa: CASSVGDWGYTF

clone_size: once
v_call: TRBV6-1
cdr3_length: 16
d_call: TRBD1
cdr3_aa: CASSGPRTGRSYEQYF

clone_size: -
v_call: TRBV18
cdr3_length: 15
d_call: TRBD1
cdr3_aa: CASSTQGDLNQPQHF

clone_size: -
v_call: TRBV18
cdr3_length: 15
d_call: TRBD1
cdr3_aa: CASSESDRGLNEQYF

clone_size: -
v_call: TRBV5-6
cdr3_length: 14
d_call: TRBD1
cdr3_aa: CASSLEGQGAPLHF

clone_size: -
v_call: TRBV6-5
cdr3_length: 16
d_call: TRBD2
cdr3_aa: CASSYNERGGQETQYF

clone_size: -
v_call: TRBV5-1
cdr3_length: 17
d_call: TRBD1
cdr3_aa: CASSSITGAVGNQPQHF

clone_size: -
v_call: TRBV11-2
cdr3_length: 15
d_call: -
cdr3_aa: CASSYSGSFNEKLFF

clone_size: -
v_call: TRBV3-1/TRBV3-2
cdr3_length: 16
d_call: -
cdr3_aa: CASSQVPVTFYNEQFF

clone_size: -
v_call: TRBV5-6
cdr3_length: 16
d_call: -
cdr3_aa: CASTLGGQSSGNTIYF

clone_size: once
v_call: TRBV12-3/TRBV12-4
cdr3_length: 13
d_call: -
cdr3_aa: CASSFNAKNIQYF

clone_size: -
v_call: TRBV10-2
cdr3_length: 14
d_call: TRBD1
cdr3_aa: CASAGQGFGNTIYF

clone_size: -
v_call: TRBV7-2
cdr3_length: 15
d_call: TRBD1
cdr3_aa: CASSSQGARNTEAFF

clone_size: -
v_call: TRBV7-2
cdr3_length: 15
d_call: TRBD1
cdr3_aa: CASSLWDRPYNEQFF